This passage covers 2 T cell receptor beta chains from one sample sequenced in a study of T cell clonality in common variable immunodeficiency. Measured with immunoSEQ multiplex PCR; TCRdb has only the in-frame clones, and not every one. Listed for the sample are under 45,000 clones, none seen a single time. Sequencing was performed on peripheral blood mononuclear cells. The source is a person aged 18 to 75 in good health.

This clone showed up many times. The CDR3 extends 3 residues past the end of the read, so its final part is completed from the germline J gene. The J gene is TRBJ2-1, the V gene TRBV14; the match to TRBD2 covers 11 bases. Germline V gives CDR1 SGHDN, CDR2 FVKESK. V dropped 3 bases and J dropped 5; count of bases not matched to a gene: 6. This CDR3 region has 16 residues. CDR3 DNA (partial): TGTGCCAGCAGCCACCGGACTAGCGGGTTTCACAATGAG. Amino acid sequence: CASSHRTSGFHNE. The whole CDR3 protein reads CASSHRTSGFHNEQFF.

This clone was seen at least ten times. The DNA ends 3 residues before the CDR3 does, and the rest of the CDR3 is filled in from the germline J gene. The genes are TRBV19 and TRBJ1-2, with D possibly matching TRBD1 (6 bases). The CDR3 extends over 15 amino acids. CDR1 LNHDA and CDR2 SQIVND come from the germline V gene (reference sequence). The V gene lost 5 bases and the J gene lost 1 base, with 14 bases spanning the gap. Incomplete CDR3 DNA: TGTGCCAGTAGTCCTCTGGACAGCCTTAACTATGGC. Its protein product is CASSPLDSLNYG. The entire CDR3 protein is CASSPLDSLNYGYTF.